The clone carrying this TCR beta chain was seen only a few times. Its matching antigen is unknown. These data belong to a study of Tregs in tolerant kidney transplant recipients. At the level of the study: An approximately 3-day belatacept mixed lymphocyte reaction, sometimes plus 5-day graft donor restimulation, preceded CD4+CD25+CD127- sorting.

Produced via immunoSEQ multiplex PCR; TCRdb's table is partial and in-frame only. Of 35,000 to 50,000 clones listed, about 95% are singletons. Study-level results: Activated donor B cell expansion appeared to reveal the most relevant donor-specific TCRbeta repertoire.

Trimming removed 0 bases from V and 6 bases from J; junction bases left unmatched: 12. The CDR3 runs 17 residues. Sequenced input: Tregs from blood cultured with allogeneic cells. The rearrangement joins TRBV5-3 to TRBJ1-2, with 9 bases fitting TRBD1. TRBV5-3 is identified as an open reading frame with a role that is uncertain. This receptor was taken from a human donor in good health. CDR3 bases: TGTGCCAGAAGCTTGGAAGGGCTCCACAGGGGGCGTGATGGCTACACCTTC. As protein: CARSLEGLHRGRDGYTF.